Listed below are T cell receptor beta chains from one sample, sequenced in a study of blood T cell repertoires in COVID-19. Using immunoSEQ multiplex PCR, the repertoire was profiled, and TCRdb retains in-frame clones only, with some absent. The sample has 150,000 to 200,000 clones, about 78% seen once. The sample was peripheral blood. The origin of the receptors is a woman in her forties or fifties with active or convalescent COVID-19. Both conserved end residues are part of each CDR3. The D gene is left open where the match is weak. Clone size is not always given. Where it is, it says once, few, many or a class for expanded clones.

j_call | clone_size | v_call | d_call | cdr3_aa | cdr3_nt
TRBJ1-5 | . | TRBV28 | TRBD1 | CASSPSRQGRSQPQHF | TGTGCCAGCAGTCCTTCCCGACAGGGGAGGAGTCAGCCCCAGCATTTT
TRBJ2-1 | . | TRBV5-5 | . | CASSLAYYNEQFF | TGTGCCAGCAGCTTGGCCTACTACAATGAGCAGTTCTTC
TRBJ1-3 | . | TRBV21-1 | . | CASSKGGNTGNTIYF | TGTGCCAGCAGCAAAGGAGGGAATACTGGAAACACCATATATTTT
TRBJ1-1 | . | TRBV6-5 | . | CASRPKREVNTEAFF | TGTGCCAGCAGGCCCAAAAGGGAGGTGAACACTGAAGCTTTCTTT
TRBJ2-7 | . | TRBV14 | TRBD1 | CASSYQGAGEQYF | TGTGCCAGCAGCTATCAGGGGGCAGGGGAGCAGTACTTC
TRBJ2-3 | . | TRBV28 | TRBD2 | CASSFLAGGPTDTQYF | TGTGCCAGCAGTTTTCTGGCGGGAGGGCCAACAGATACGCAGTATTTT
TRBJ1-5 | . | TRBV3-1/TRBV3-2 | TRBD1 | CASSQDGTGSQPQHF | TGTGCCAGCAGCCAAGATGGGACAGGGAGTCAGCCCCAGCATTTT
TRBJ1-2 | . | TRBV7-3 | . | CASSLSGGNDYGYTF | TGTGCCAGCAGCCTTTCGGGGGGTAACGACTATGGCTACACCTTC
TRBJ1-1 | few | TRBV12-3/TRBV12-4 | . | CASSRQENTEAFF | TGTGCCAGCAGTCGACAGGAGAACACTGAAGCTTTCTTT
TRBJ1-6 | . | TRBV19 | . | CASSIAQGRNSPLHF | TGTGCCAGTAGTATAGCCCAGGGGCGGAATTCACCCCTCCACTTT
TRBJ2-2 | once | TRBV29-1 | . | CSAPIRGTGELFF | TGCAGCGCACCCATTCGGGGCACCGGGGAGCTGTTTTTT
TRBJ1-2 | . | TRBV7-9 | TRBD1 | CASSLAGQRF | TGTGCCAGCAGCTTAGCGGGACAGCGCTTC
TRBJ1-1 | few | TRBV6-4 | . | CASREKGHLNTEAFF | TGTGCCAGCAGGGAAAAGGGACACCTGAACACTGAAGCTTTCTTT
TRBJ1-2 | . | TRBV9 | . | CASSAGVTRGYTF | TGTGCCAGCAGCGCAGGGGTCACTCGTGGCTACACCTTC
TRBJ2-1 | few | TRBV20-1 | TRBD2 | CSASFTSGGNEQFF | TGCAGTGCTAGTTTTACTAGCGGGGGTAATGAGCAGTTCTTC
TRBJ2-4 | . | TRBV29-1 | . | CSVSDLLAKNIQYF | TGCAGCGTTAGCGATCTGCTAGCCAAAAACATTCAGTACTTC
TRBJ2-3 | few | TRBV7-3 | TRBD1 | CASSQRGPADTQYF | TGTGCCAGCAGCCAGAGGGGGCCCGCCGATACGCAGTATTTT
TRBJ2-1 | . | TRBV7-3 | . | CASSLRLGEYNEQFF | TGTGCCAGCAGCTTACGACTAGGGGAATACAATGAGCAGTTCTTC
TRBJ2-7 | . | TRBV12-3/TRBV12-4 | TRBD1 | CASSSGGEQYF | TGTGCCAGCAGTTCAGGGGGCGAGCAGTACTTC
TRBJ1-4 | . | TRBV6-6 | . | CASSYDKKGEKLFF | TGTGCCAGCAGTTACGATAAAAAGGGGGAAAAACTGTTTTTT
TRBJ1-6 | . | TRBV11-2 | . | CASSPSEGWNSPLHF | TGTGCCAGCAGCCCCTCGGAGGGGTGGAATTCACCCCTCCACTTT
TRBJ1-1 | . | TRBV25-1 | TRBD1 | CASSGAGTGSTEAFF | TGTGCCAGCAGTGGAGCCGGGACAGGGAGCACTGAAGCTTTCTTT
TRBJ1-4 | few | TRBV6-5 | TRBD1 | CASSYGQGWEKLFF | TGTGCCAGCAGTTATGGACAGGGTTGGGAAAAACTGTTTTTT